The subject of this entry is one T cell receptor beta chain. What it binds is unknown. Germline CDR1 MDHEN, CDR2 SYDVKM. Trimming cost V 1 base and J 5 bases, with 3 bases left between them. The length of the CDR3 is 12 residues. The repertoire was sequenced with immunoSEQ multiplex PCR; TCRdb's copy has only in-frame clones and lacks some. This table has 250,000 to 300,000 clones, approximately 86% appearing once. These data are taken from a study of cytomegalovirus exposure and HLA in healthy donors. Findings and limits, study-wide: Rarity held for most TCR sequences, but there were some public TCRs that occurred in many donors. Researchers reported that a few CMV-associated chains were confirmed in vitro as CMV antigen-specific.

The source is a young woman in good health and CMV-seronegative. The rearrangement uses TRBV28 and TRBJ1-5; D is ambiguous. The material sequenced was PBMCs. DNA for the CDR3: TGTGCCAGCAGTTTATTATATCAGCCCCAGCATTTT. It specifies CASSLLYQPQHF.